Below are 31 T cell receptor beta chains sequenced from a single sample in a study of cytomegalovirus exposure and HLA in healthy donors. Use of 60 Vbeta and 13 Jbeta primers characterized the PCR. The repertoire was sequenced with immunoSEQ multiplex PCR; TCRdb's copy has only in-frame clones and lacks some. The sample table sets out some 120,000 clones. The material sequenced was PBMCs. These receptors came from a woman aged 60 to 75 in good health and CMV-seronegative.

J is TRBJ2-2 and V is TRBV28; 9 bases are a match to TRBD2. CDR1 is MDHEN, CDR2 SYDVKM, per germline. The ends lost 7 bases at V and 3 bases at J; junction bases unmatched: 6. The CDR3 length is 15 residues. CDR3 in amino acids: CASIDSGGYTGELFF. The CDR3, as DNA: TGTGCCAGCATTGATAGCGGGGGTTACACCGGGGAGCTGTTTTTT.

V usage is TRBV2 and J usage is TRBJ2-7; 9 bases align to TRBD1. J lost 3 bases, V lost 7 bases, and 22 bases had no gene match. Germline-derived CDR1 and CDR2 are SNHLY and FYNNEI. The CDR3 is 19 amino acids. CDR3 nucleotide sequence: TGTGCCAGCAACGGGGACAGGGATCTAGCGGAGCCTTTCCACTACGAGCAGTACTTC. It encodes CASNGDRDLAEPFHYEQYF.

This chain uses TRBV4-1 with TRBJ1-6, with D hard to call. This CDR3 region has 14 residues. Trimming stripped 1 base from V and 7 bases from J, with 8 bases between. CDR1 MGHRA and CDR2 YSYEKL come from the germline V gene. CDR3 bases: TGCGCCAGCAGCCAAGTAGGAGGGAATTCACCCCTCCACTTT. It is translated as CASSQVGGNSPLHF.

The CDR3 is CAWRTKQGYSYGYTF. In DNA, the CDR3 is TGTGCCTGGAGGACAAAACAGGGATACTCCTATGGCTACACCTTC. The J gene is TRBJ1-2, the V gene TRBV30; tentative D call: TRBD1 (6 bases). Germline CDR1 and CDR2: GTSNPN and SVGIG (reference sequence). Between the trimmed V and J ends, which lost 3 bases and 4 bases, there was a span of 18 bases. There are 15 residues in the CDR3.

V is TRBV11-2 and J is TRBJ2-5; D perhaps matches TRBD2 (6 bases). V was cut by 3 bases and J by 5 bases, with 13 bases left in between. Germline V gene sequence: CDR1 SGHAT, CDR2 FQNNGV. This CDR3 has 14 residues. CDR3 DNA: TGTGCCAGCAGCTTTACGGGAGTCTCCGAGACCCAGTACTTC. It specifies CASSFTGVSETQYF.

The chain links TRBV28 to TRBJ2-7; 7 bases match TRBD1. Germline V CDR1 and CDR2: MDHEN, SYDVKM. V was pared by 7 bases and J by 0 bases, with 15 bases of the junction left unmatched. The CDR3 has 17 residues. CDR3 in DNA: TGTGCCAGCATAGGGGGCGATAACCTTTTACACTCCTACGAGCAGTACTTC. Protein sequence: CASIGGDNLLHSYEQYF.

This chain connects TRBV6-6 to TRBJ2-7; TRBD1 agrees at 8 bases. The V gene's germline CDR1 is MNHNY and CDR2 SVGAGI (reference sequence). V gave up 11 bases and J gave up 7 bases; unmatched junction bases: 7. The CDR3 is 11 amino acids. CDR3 DNA sequence: TGTGCCGGACAGGGACGGGGGGAGCAGTACTTC. This gives the protein CAGQGRGEQYF.

CDR3 sequence (DNA): TGTGCCAGCAGCCTACCGCAGGGTATGAACACTGAAGCTTTCTTT. Translation gives CASSLPQGMNTEAFF. V is TRBV7-6 and J is TRBJ1-1, with D maybe TRBD1 (5 bases). This CDR3 is built from 15 residues. V was trimmed by 5 bases and J by 0 bases, leaving 13 bases between them. Germline V gene data show CDR1 as SGHVS and CDR2 as FNYEAQ.

The chain recombines TRBV5-1 with TRBJ2-1; no clear D. Trimming took off 4 bases at V and 3 bases at J, with 5 bases between the two ends. CDR1 is SGHRS and CDR2 is YFSETQ in the germline V gene. This CDR3 contains 12 residues. CDR3 region: CASSPDYNEQFF. As DNA, the CDR3 is TGCGCCAGCAGCCCAGACTACAATGAGCAGTTCTTC. Full variable domain (remainder filled in from reference TRBV5-1 and TRBJ2-1): KAGVTQTPRYLIKTRGQQVTLSCSPISGHRSVSWYQQTPGQGLQFLFEYFSETQRNKGNFPGRFSGRQFSNSRSEMNVSTLELGDSALYLCASSPDYNEQFFGPGTRLTVL.

This chain connects TRBV5-1 to TRBJ1-6, with TRBD1 matching over 8 bases. There are 14 residues in the CDR3. V gave up 7 bases and J gave up 7 bases; unmatched junction bases: 7. CDR1 and CDR2 from the germline V gene are SGHRS and YFSETQ. The CDR3 is CASRGQEVNSPLHF. CDR3 in DNA: TGCGCCAGCCGGGGACAGGAAGTGAATTCACCCCTCCACTTT.

This rearrangement joins TRBV19 to TRBJ2-7; 11 bases match TRBD1. V dropped 7 bases and J dropped 5; count of bases not matched to a gene: 7. The CDR3 is made up of 14 amino acids. CDR1 is LNHDA and CDR2 is SQIVND in the germline V gene (reference sequence). The CDR3 region is CASTLGQGAHEQYF. CDR3 nucleotide sequence: TGTGCCAGTACCCTCGGACAGGGGGCCCACGAGCAGTACTTC.

The gene calls are TRBV4-1 and TRBJ2-7; D perhaps matches TRBD1 (6 bases). From germline, CDR1 is MGHRA and CDR2 YSYEKL. The germline V and J ends were trimmed by 1 base and 6 bases, with 13 bases remaining between them. The CDR3 extends over 14 amino acids. CDR3 coding DNA: TGCGCCAGCAGCCAAGTTGACAGGTTCAGCGAGCAGTACTTC. Residues: CASSQVDRFSEQYF.

V is TRBV6-1 and J is TRBJ2-7, with a tentative D call TRBD2 (6 bases). The CDR3 spans 12 residues. In germline, CDR1 is MNHNS, CDR2 SASEGT. Trimming took 8 bases from V and 3 from J, leaving 11 bases between them. The CDR3 protein is CASRDLDYEQYF. The CDR3 DNA follows: TGTGCCAGCCGGGACTTAGACTACGAGCAGTACTTC.

CDR3 sequence reads: CASSYGTGRSGNTIYF. The CDR3, as DNA: TGTGCCAGCAGCTACGGGACAGGCCGCTCTGGAAACACCATATATTTT. The chain is built from TRBV5-6 and TRBJ1-3; 8 bases agree with TRBD1. J lost 0 bases, V lost 3 bases, and 5 bases had no gene match. The CDR3 is made up of 16 amino acids. The V gene's germline CDR1 is SGHDT and CDR2 YYEEEE.

CDR3 protein: CASKGEETQYF. CDR3 nucleotide sequence: TGTGCCAGCAAGGGGGAAGAGACCCAGTACTTC. V usage is TRBV7-8 and J usage is TRBJ2-5; D is perhaps TRBD1 (6 bases). V dropped 7 bases and J dropped 3 bases, with 6 bases sitting between them. The CDR3 runs 11 residues. Germline V lookup: CDR1 SGHVS, CDR2 FQNEAQ. Using reference TRBV7-8 and TRBJ2-5 for the parts outside the CDR3, the full variable domain is GAGVSQSPRYKVAKRGQDVALRCDPISGHVSLFWYQQALGQGPEFLTYFQNEAQLDKSGLPSDRFFAERPEGSVSTLKIQRTQQEDSAVYLCASKGEETQYFGPGTRLLVL.

The V gene is TRBV2, the J gene TRBJ2-5; weak D call: TRBD2 (6 bases). The J call may be faulty, since TRBJ2-7 better matches the DNA end. The germline CDR1 and CDR2 sequences are SNHLY and FYNNEI. The CDR3 length is 16 residues. CDR3 residues: CASSEPSGGGTYEQYF. In DNA form, the CDR3 reads TGTGCCAGCAGTGAACCGTCAGGTGGGGGGACCTACGAGCAGTACTTC.

The rearrangement joins TRBV27 to TRBJ1-1; TRBD1 might be the D (6 bases). CDR3 length: 12 amino acids. V was shortened by 5 bases and J by 8 bases, with 12 bases between the two germline ends. The germline V gene encodes CDR1 MNHEY and CDR2 SMNVEV (reference sequence). The CDR3 nucleotides read TGTGCCAGCAGTCGATGGGGGGGCGAAGCTTTCTTT. Protein sequence: CASSRWGGEAFF.

CDR3 sequence (DNA): TGTGCCAGTGCCTCGACTAGCGGGAGAGACGAGCAGTACTTC. Protein: CASASTSGRDEQYF. The chain recombines TRBV2 with TRBJ2-7, with TRBD2 matching over 12 bases. Germline V gene sequence: CDR1 SNHLY, CDR2 FYNNEI. J lost 5 bases, V lost 9 bases, and 8 bases had no gene match. The length of the CDR3 is 14 residues.

V gene TRBV5-4 combines with J gene TRBJ2-7; the match to TRBD2 covers 12 bases. In germline, CDR1 is SGHNT, CDR2 YYREEE (reference sequence). The CDR3 loop spans 15 amino acids. V was pared by 2 bases and J by 2 bases, with 2 bases of the junction left unmatched. CDR3 amino acids: CASSFTSGGTYEQYF. CDR3 coding DNA: TGTGCCAGCAGCTTCACTAGCGGGGGGACCTACGAGCAGTACTTC.

The rearrangement joins TRBV5-4 to TRBJ2-7; D gene uncertain. The CDR3 is 12 residues long. Germline CDR1 is SGHNT and CDR2 is YYREEE (reference sequence). V shed 5 bases and J shed 7 bases, with 13 bases lying between them. The DNA for the CDR3 is TGTGCCAGCAGTATGGTCCTCGGTGAGCAGTACTTC. The encoded protein is CASSMVLGEQYF.

The chain joins TRBV5-1 to TRBJ2-7; the match to TRBD1 covers 7 bases. The ends lost 1 base at V and 7 bases at J; junction bases unmatched: 2. From germline, CDR1 is SGHRS and CDR2 YFSETQ. The CDR3 has 12 residues. The CDR3 region is CASSLQGEEQYF. CDR3 DNA: TGCGCCAGCAGCTTGCAGGGGGAAGAGCAGTACTTC.

This chain links TRBV21-1 with TRBJ2-5; the table's D gene call, TRBD1, was not cross checked with the DNA. TRBV21-1 is described as a pseudogene. This CDR3 has 15 amino acids. CDR3 sequence (DNA): TGTGCCAGCAGCAAAACTGACAGGGCAGCAGAGACCCAGTACTTC. This sequence encodes CASSKTDRAAETQYF.

This chain joins TRBV19 and TRBJ1-5; 10 bases are shared with TRBD1. The CDR3 runs to 14 residues. The ends lost 8 bases at V and 9 bases at J; junction bases unmatched: 10. The germline V gene has CDR1 LNHDA and CDR2 SQIVND (reference sequence). The CDR3 loop is CASGTGVVGRPQHF. The CDR3 DNA reads as TGTGCCAGTGGGACAGGGGTCGTAGGGAGGCCCCAGCATTTT.

The chain recombines TRBV28 with TRBJ2-7, with 14 bases lining up with TRBD2. V shed 6 bases, J shed 6 bases, and the junction held 7 bases outside the gene matches. Germline CDR1 MDHEN, CDR2 SYDVKM. This CDR3 has 15 residues. The DNA for the CDR3 is TGTGCCAGCAGCCTCGGGACTAGCGGGAGTAGCGAGCAGTACTTC. It encodes CASSLGTSGSSEQYF.

The rearrangement uses TRBV28 and TRBJ2-5, with 7 bases matching TRBD1. Trimming took 7 bases from V and 0 from J; bases not matched to a gene: 11. From germline, CDR1 is MDHEN and CDR2 SYDVKM. The CDR3 extends over 16 amino acids. In nucleotides, the CDR3 is TGTGCCAGCACCCGGATGGGGACAGCCGACCAAGAGACCCAGTACTTC. Amino acid sequence: CASTRMGTADQETQYF.

The chain employs TRBV19 and TRBJ2-1, with TRBD2 identical over 11 bases. The CDR3 extends over 12 amino acids. With 11 bases clipped from V and 13 bases from J, the junction kept 10 bases outside the gene matches. Germline CDR1 is LNHDA and CDR2 is SQIVND (reference sequence). The CDR3 region has the DNA TGTGCCGGACAGGCTAGCGGGGGGCCCCAGTTCTTC. The encoded protein is CAGQASGGPQFF.

The chain joins TRBV19 to TRBJ2-4; TRBD2 matches 9 bases. Germline lookup yields CDR1 LNHDA and CDR2 SQIVND (reference sequence). Trimming took 5 bases from V and 6 from J; bases not matched to a gene: 5. CDR3 length: 14 amino acids. The CDR3, as DNA: TGTGCCAGTAGTCGTAGCGGGAGTGGAAACATTCAGTACTTC. It is translated as CASSRSGSGNIQYF.

This chain uses TRBV6-6 with TRBJ2-7; 10 bases align to TRBD1. CDR3 length equals 16 residues. CDR1 is MNHNY, CDR2 SVGAGI, per germline (reference sequence). With V trimmed by 5 bases and J by 1 base, 8 bases remained unmatched. The CDR3: CASSAHPGQGSYEQYF. DNA for the CDR3: TGTGCCAGCAGTGCGCACCCGGGACAGGGGTCCTACGAGCAGTACTTC.

The V call is TRBV5-6, the J call TRBJ1-4, with a tentative D call TRBD1 (6 bases). The ends were cut back, 2 bases at V and 5 bases at J, with 13 bases in the middle. The germline CDR1 and CDR2 sequences are SGHDT and YYEEEE. The CDR3 covers 15 residues. In nucleotides, the CDR3 is TGTGCCAGCAGCTTTCGGACAGCGTTGAATGAAAAACTGTTTTTT. Amino acids: CASSFRTALNEKLFF.

About this clone itself: The same CDR3 is also encoded by other DNA sequences in this sample. The J gene is TRBJ1-2, the V gene TRBV2, with D tentatively TRBD1 (5 bases). V was clipped by 3 bases and J by 4 bases, with 9 bases between them. Germline V CDR1 and CDR2: SNHLY, FYNNEI. This CDR3 is built from 13 residues. The CDR3 bases are TGTGCCAGCAGTGACCAGGGTGGCTATGGCTACACCTTC. It yields the protein CASSDQGGYGYTF.

The V gene is TRBV7-9, the J gene TRBJ2-7; 7 nucleotides align to TRBD1. The CDR3 covers 13 residues. J lost 6 bases, V lost 1 base, and 3 bases had no gene match. Germline V CDR1 and CDR2: SEHNR, FQNEAQ (reference sequence). CDR3 region: CASSLETGSEQYF. CDR3 in DNA: TGTGCCAGCAGCTTAGAGACAGGGAGCGAGCAGTACTTC.